The 11 T cell receptor beta chains presented below share a single source sample, sequenced in a study of regulatory T cells in long-lasting Graves disease. For TCR beta, libraries came from iRepertoire HTBI primers and Arm-PCR of CDR3 regions. TCRdb ran MiXCR on the multiplex PCR reads and lists one entry per CDR3 protein. The sample carries 300,000 to 400,000 distinct CDR3 sequences, 18% recorded once. Noted time point: newly diagnosed GD, antithyroid drugs for less than 3 months. RNA from PBMCs was the source of the TCR library. The specimen comprised peripheral blood mononuclear cells (PBMCs), sampled at new diagnosis, from a patient treated with antithyroid drugs. The source is a female donor with Graves disease.

This clonotype was picked up many times. This chain joins TRBV7-2 and TRBJ2-1; TRBD2 matches 7 bases. The J segment lost 6 bases and the V segment lost 2 bases, leaving 4 bases of the junction unmatched. The length of the CDR3 is 14 residues. Germline CDR1 is SGHTA and CDR2 is FQGNSA. CDR3 DNA sequence: TGTGCCAGCAGCTTACGGACTAGTGGCAATGAGCAGTTCTTC. It specifies CASSLRTSGNEQFF.

There are many counts of this clonotype. The chain joins TRBV27 to TRBJ2-7, with unresolved D. Germline lookup yields CDR1 MNHEY and CDR2 SMNVEV (reference sequence). Between the trimmed V and J ends, which lost 6 bases and 5 bases, there was a span of 11 bases. This CDR3 comprises 12 residues. DNA for the CDR3: TGTGCCAGCAGCGTACCTGGGAACGAGCAGTACTTC. It codes for CASSVPGNEQYF.

This clonotype was recorded many times. The V call is TRBV5-1, the J call TRBJ1-1; D remains ambiguous. Trimming removed 2 bases from V and 2 bases from J, with 10 bases in between. Germline CDR1 and CDR2: SGHRS and YFSETQ. The CDR3 contains 14 residues. The CDR3 here is CASSFAESNTEAFF. The CDR3 bases are TGCGCCAGCAGCTTCGCCGAGAGCAACACTGAAGCTTTCTTT.

As concerns this clonotype: A much larger clone lies a single base off, so this may be a read error. The chain combines TRBV7-9 with TRBJ1-1; D is unresolved. This CDR3 has 13 residues. The V and J ends lost 2 bases and 2 bases respectively, with 6 bases between them. The germline V gene encodes CDR1 SEHNR and CDR2 FQNEAQ (reference sequence). CDR3 sequence: CASSLHSNTEAFF. The CDR3 bases are TGTGCCAGCAGCTTACACAGTAACACTGAAGCTTTCTTT.

This clonotype was detected ten times or more. This chain uses TRBV19 with TRBJ1-1, with a weak D call TRBD1 (6 bases). This CDR3 comprises 14 residues. CDR1 and CDR2 (germline): LNHDA, SQIVND (reference sequence). The germline V and J ends were trimmed by 2 bases and 5 bases, with 12 bases remaining between them. This chain's CDR3 is CASSIRGHRTEAFF. CDR3 DNA: TGTGCCAGTAGTATAAGGGGACATAGAACTGAAGCTTTCTTT.

The chain uses TRBV27 and TRBJ2-2; 9 nucleotides match TRBD1. V lost 7 bases and J lost 5; bases outside the gene matches: 11. The CDR3 loop spans 16 amino acids. The germline V gene has CDR1 MNHEY and CDR2 SMNVEV (reference sequence). Here the CDR3 DNA reads TGTGCCAGCACTCTACGGGACAGGGTGGGAACCGGGGAGCTGTTTTTT. Encoded protein: CASTLRDRVGTGELFF.

This clonotype was observed many times. The chain joins TRBV20-1 to TRBJ2-5, with D possibly TRBD2 on 5 matching bases. The CDR3 consists of 10 residues. CDR1 and CDR2 from the germline V gene are DFQATT and SNEGSKA (reference sequence). The germline V and J ends were trimmed by 6 bases and 8 bases, with 10 bases remaining between them. Here the CDR3 reads CSAEANTQYF. Written as DNA, the CDR3 is TGCAGTGCGGAGGCGAACACCCAGTACTTC.

This clonotype was seen at least ten times. The V gene is TRBV6-1, the J gene TRBJ2-7; D not resolved. The V gene lost 8 bases and the J gene lost 0 bases, with 17 bases spanning the gap. In germline, CDR1 is MNHNS, CDR2 SASEGT. This CDR3 contains 15 residues. CDR3 in DNA: TGTGCCAGCGCTGAGCAGGCGGCGGACTCCTACGAGCAGTACTTC. Its protein product is CASAEQAADSYEQYF.

The chain combines TRBV5-6 with TRBJ1-2, with D unclear. Germline V gene data show CDR1 as SGHDT and CDR2 as YYEEEE. The CDR3 runs 12 residues. V shed 7 bases and J shed 14 bases, with 21 bases lying between them. CDR3 sequence reads: CASGSYGDPRTF. The CDR3 DNA reads as TGTGCCAGCGGGAGTTATGGGGATCCCCGGACCTTC.

This clonotype occurred many times. The rearrangement joins TRBV27 to TRBJ2-5; D is unclear. Deletions cut 2 bases from V and 5 bases from J, with 18 bases between. The CDR3 is 16 residues long. In germline, CDR1 is MNHEY, CDR2 SMNVEV (reference sequence). The CDR3 DNA reads TGTGCCAGCAGTTTAGAGAGAGGTCCTCGGTGGGAGACCCAGTACTTC. It translates to CASSLERGPRWETQYF.

This clonotype showed up many times. This rearrangement joins TRBV7-8 to TRBJ1-1, with D perhaps TRBD1 (6 bases). In germline, CDR1 is SGHVS, CDR2 FQNEAQ. The CDR3 has 13 amino acids. V gave up 5 bases and J gave up 2 bases, with 9 bases separating them. CDR3 loop: CASSHRENTEAFF. As DNA, the CDR3 is TGTGCCAGCAGCCACAGGGAAAACACTGAAGCTTTCTTT.